A single sample is the source of the 17 T cell receptor beta chains below, sequenced in a study of T cells of healthy individuals. TCRdb reanalysed the 5' RACE reads using MiXCR and keeps one entry per CDR3 protein. The sample gives tens of thousands of distinct CDR3 sequences, roughly 15% of which show up once; around 5.1% is in the top ten. The origin of the receptors is a human donor in good health.

V is TRBV6-6 and J is TRBJ2-7, with D possibly called TRBD1 or TRBD2 (5 bases each). V was pared by 4 bases and J by 0 bases, with 10 bases between. Germline assignment: CDR1 MNHNY and CDR2 SVGAGI (reference sequence). The CDR3 is 14 amino acids. Written as DNA, the CDR3 is TGTGCCAGCAGTTCCCGGGACGACTCCTACGAGCAGTACTTC. This translates into CASSSRDDSYEQYF.

The sample holds many counts of this clonotype. This chain connects TRBV20-1 to TRBJ1-1, with D hard to call. CDR1 DFQATT and CDR2 SNEGSKA come from the germline V gene (reference sequence). The length of the CDR3 is 12 residues. V shed 3 bases and J shed 0 bases, with 5 bases lying between them. The CDR3 spells CSARPLNTEAFF. CDR3 bases: TGCAGTGCTAGGCCGCTGAACACTGAAGCTTTCTTT.

This clonotype was found many times. J is TRBJ2-1 and V is TRBV20-1; D remains ambiguous. Between the trimmed V and J ends, which lost 4 bases and 8 bases, there was a span of 6 bases. Germline V gives CDR1 DFQATT, CDR2 SNEGSKA (reference sequence). The CDR3 covers 10 residues. The CDR3 spells CSANFHEQFF. CDR3 DNA: TGCAGTGCTAACTTCCATGAGCAGTTCTTC.

This clonotype was counted many times. The chain combines TRBV12-5 with TRBJ2-1; D not resolved. V was cut by 0 bases and J by 10 bases, with 19 bases left in between. This CDR3 spans 16 amino acids. The germline V gene encodes CDR1 LGHNT and CDR2 FRNRAP. DNA for the CDR3: TGTGCTAGTGGTTTGGTATTGGCTCCGGGCAATGAAGAGCAGTTCTTC. This sequence encodes CASGLVLAPGNEEQFF.

CDR3 sequence (DNA): TGCGCCAGCAGCTTGGGGGGACAGGGTACACTCTCTGGGGCCAACGTCCTGACTTTC. Translated: CASSLGGQGTLSGANVLTF. V usage is TRBV5-1 and J usage is TRBJ2-6; TRBD1 matches 9 bases. V lost 0 bases and J lost 0; bases outside the gene matches: 7. The germline V gene has CDR1 SGHRS and CDR2 YFSETQ. The CDR3 extends over 19 amino acids.

J is TRBJ2-7 and V is TRBV6-5; 7 bases map to TRBD1. J gave up 9 bases and V 0 bases, and 8 bases lay outside the gene matches. The CDR3 is 14 residues long. Looked up from germline, CDR1 is MNHEY and CDR2 is SVGAGI. The chain's CDR3 is CASSYSIRQGLQYF. CDR3 nucleotide sequence: TGTGCCAGCAGTTACTCGATTAGACAGGGTCTGCAGTACTTC.

This clonotype came up a few times. The chain combines TRBV5-5 with TRBJ2-7; no definite D call. Germline V gene data show CDR1 as SGHKS and CDR2 as YYEKEE (reference sequence). The length of the CDR3 is 12 residues. V lost 5 bases and J 4 bases, leaving 10 bases between the germline ends. The CDR3 protein is CASRDLGYEQYF. The CDR3 nucleotides read TGTGCCAGCAGGGACCTCGGGTACGAGCAGTACTTC.

Sample share makes this clonotype medium-sized. The rearrangement uses TRBV29-1 and TRBJ2-4; no clear D gene. The V and J ends lost 5 bases and 1 base respectively, with 15 bases between them. This CDR3 has 15 residues. CDR1 and CDR2 (germline): SQVTM, ANQGSEA. CDR3: CSVSGRGGAKNIQYF. The CDR3, as DNA: TGCAGCGTTTCCGGACGAGGTGGCGCCAAAAACATTCAGTACTTC.

This clonotype was counted between two and nine times. The chain couples TRBV20-1 to TRBJ1-5, with D unresolved. Germline V CDR1 and CDR2: DFQATT, SNEGSKA (reference sequence). V was shortened by 3 bases and J by 1 base, with 7 bases between the two germline ends. The CDR3 runs to 13 residues. CDR3 DNA: TGCAGTGCTAGGCCGGGCAGCAATCAGCCCCAGCATTTT. It specifies CSARPGSNQPQHF.

This chain joins TRBV6-5 and TRBJ2-3; perhaps TRBD1 as D (5 bases). Germline assignment: CDR1 MNHEY and CDR2 SVGAGI. Trimming removed 0 bases from V and 5 bases from J, with 9 bases in between. The CDR3 is 14 amino acids. The CDR3 reads CASSYSDTIDTQYF. CDR3 DNA sequence: TGTGCCAGCAGTTACTCGGACACGATAGATACGCAGTATTTT.

This clonotype was detected many times. The CDR3 region has the DNA TGTGCCAGCAGGGGGATCTCCTACGAGCAGTACTTC. It encodes CASRGISYEQYF. V is TRBV28 and J is TRBJ2-7, with D uncertain. The CDR3 is 12 residues long. Per germline, CDR1 MDHEN and CDR2 SYDVKM. V was pared by 6 bases and J by 0 bases, with 6 bases between. Combining the CDR3 with reference TRBV28 and TRBJ2-7 gives the whole variable domain DVKVTQSSRYLVKRTGEKVFLECVQDMDHENMFWYRQDPGLGLRLIYFSYDVKMKEKGDIPEGYSVSREKKERFSLILESASTNQTSMYLCASRGISYEQYFGPGTRLTVT.

This clonotype has a count of ten or more. The chain links TRBV5-4 to TRBJ2-7; D is possibly TRBD2 (5 bases). Deletions cut 4 bases from V and 3 bases from J, with 8 bases between. CDR1 is SGHNT and CDR2 is YYREEE in the germline V gene (reference sequence). The length of the CDR3 is 12 residues. CDR3 sequence (DNA): TGTGCCAGCAGCGGGAGCAGCTACGAGCAGTACTTC. Its translation is CASSGSSYEQYF.

This clonotype was recorded a few times. The gene calls are TRBV20-1 and TRBJ2-7, with D hard to call. Per germline, CDR1 DFQATT and CDR2 SNEGSKA (reference sequence). Trimming removed 5 bases from V and 4 bases from J, with 18 bases in between. The CDR3 is 14 residues long. This CDR3 reads CSADVPTPPYEQYF. Here the CDR3 DNA reads TGCAGTGCTGACGTACCAACCCCCCCTTACGAGCAGTACTTC.

Ten or more counts support this clonotype. This chain joins TRBV20-1 and TRBJ2-1; tentative D call: TRBD1 (5 bases). The CDR3 is made up of 13 amino acids. CDR1 and CDR2 from the germline V gene are DFQATT and SNEGSKA (reference sequence). The V end was cut by 0 bases, the J end by 6 bases, with 9 bases between. The CDR3 DNA reads TGCAGTGCTAGAGATCAGGGTCCCAATGAGCAGTTCTTC. This sequence encodes CSARDQGPNEQFF.

The chain links TRBV7-6 to TRBJ2-1; perhaps TRBD1 as D (7 bases). This CDR3 has 15 residues. Between the trimmed V and J ends, which lost 4 bases and 4 bases, there was a span of 14 bases. Germline V gene lookup returns CDR1 SGHVS and CDR2 FNYEAQ. In DNA form, the CDR3 reads TGTGCCAGCAGCTCCCAGGGGGGAGCTTACAATGAGCAGTTCTTC. It translates to CASSSQGGAYNEQFF. Variable domain in full (rest from reference TRBV7-6 and TRBJ2-1): GAGVSQSPRYKVTKRGQDVALRCDPISGHVSLYWYRQALGQGPEFLTYFNYEAQQDKSGLPNDRFSAERPEGSISTLTIQRTEQRDSAMYRCASSSQGGAYNEQFFGPGTRLTVL.

The V gene is TRBV29-1, the J gene TRBJ2-1; TRBD1 matches at 8 bases. Looked up from germline, CDR1 is SQVTM and CDR2 is ANQGSEA. V was clipped by 7 bases and J by 6 bases; unmatched bases: 11. The CDR3 spans 14 residues. In nucleotides, the CDR3 is TGCAGCGCTGTTGGGGACAGGAGGGGCAATGAGCAGTTCTTC. As protein: CSAVGDRRGNEQFF.

At least ten counts were recorded for this clonotype. This chain links TRBV6-2 or TRBV6-3 with TRBJ2-3; 10 bases agree with TRBD2. The CDR3 length is 13 residues. Germline V gives CDR1 MNHEY, CDR2 SVGEGT. The V and J ends lost 6 bases and 6 bases, in that order; junction bases with no gene match: 3. The CDR3 DNA reads as TGTGCCAGCAGCTTTAGCGGGAGGGATACGCAGTATTTT. Translated, it gives CASSFSGRDTQYF.